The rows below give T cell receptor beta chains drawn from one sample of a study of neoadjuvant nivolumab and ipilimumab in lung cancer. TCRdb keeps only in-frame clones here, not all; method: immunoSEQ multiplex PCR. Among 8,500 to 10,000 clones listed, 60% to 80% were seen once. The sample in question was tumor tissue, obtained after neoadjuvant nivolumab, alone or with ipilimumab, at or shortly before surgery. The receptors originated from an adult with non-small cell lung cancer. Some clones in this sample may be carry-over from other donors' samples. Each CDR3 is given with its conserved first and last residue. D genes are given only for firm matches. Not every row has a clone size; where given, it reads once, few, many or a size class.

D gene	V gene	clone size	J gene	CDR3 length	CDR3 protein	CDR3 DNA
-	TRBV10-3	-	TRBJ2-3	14	CAISGQGRTDTQYF	TGTGCCATCAGTGGGCAGGGGCGCACAGATACGCAGTATTTT
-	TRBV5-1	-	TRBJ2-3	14	CASSLGGRTDTQYF	TGCGCCAGCAGCTTGGGTGGACGGACAGATACGCAGTATTTT
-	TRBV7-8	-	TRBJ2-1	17	CASSFSGGVSSYNEQFF	TGTGCCAGCAGCTTTAGTGGCGGGGTGAGCTCCTACAATGAGCAGTTCTTC
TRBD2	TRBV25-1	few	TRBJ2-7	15	CASSEGREEVGEQYF	TGTGCCAGCAGTGAGGGGCGGGAGGAGGTCGGCGAGCAGTACTTC
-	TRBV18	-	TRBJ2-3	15	CASSPPRPPTDTQYF	TGTGCCAGCTCACCACCGCGCCCCCCCACAGATACGCAGTATTTT
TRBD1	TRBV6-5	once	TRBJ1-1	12	CASSYGQGEAFF	TGTGCCAGCAGTTACGGACAGGGGGAAGCTTTCTTT
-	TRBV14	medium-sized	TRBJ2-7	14	CASSQGGGFHEQYF	TGTGCCAGCAGCCAGGGAGGCGGGTTTCACGAGCAGTACTTC
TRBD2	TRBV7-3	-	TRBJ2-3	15	CASTAVGGSTDTQYF	TGTGCCAGCACCGCGGTCGGGGGGAGTACAGATACGCAGTATTTT
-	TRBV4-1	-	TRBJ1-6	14	CASSQGRLNSPLHF	TGCGCCAGCAGCCAAGGGAGGTTGAACTCACCCCTCCACTTT
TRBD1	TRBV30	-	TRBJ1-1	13	CAWDRVGNTEAFF	TGTGCCTGGGACAGGGTAGGGAACACTGAAGCTTTCTTT
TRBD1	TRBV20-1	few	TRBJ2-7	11	CSAMTGDEQYF	TGCAGTGCTATGACAGGGGACGAGCAGTACTTC
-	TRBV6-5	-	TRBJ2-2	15	CASSYSTGNTGELFF	TGTGCCAGCAGTTACTCGACAGGGAACACCGGGGAGCTGTTTTTT
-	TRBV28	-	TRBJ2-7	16	CASSFRGGPPSYEQYF	TGTGCCAGCAGTTTTAGGGGGGGACCCCCATCCTACGAGCAGTACTTC